This T cell receptor beta chain was found in a study of post-analysis software for immune sequencing data. About the study: The patients showed relapsing-remitting, secondary progressive and progressive-relapsing multiple sclerosis courses.

Prepared libraries of TCR beta cDNA carried unique molecular identifiers. TCRdb processed the PCR reads anew with MiXCR; each CDR3 protein has one entry. This sample has approximately 730,000 distinct CDR3 sequences, with 30% found just once. This clonotype appeared a few times. The sequence was collected from a girl aged 10-17 years with multiple sclerosis. The material sequenced was blood.

As DNA, the CDR3 is TGCGCCAGCAGCCCGATGATGGGGAGGGACCCCACAGATACGCAGTATTTT. Protein: CASSPMMGRDPTDTQYF. The chain links TRBV5-1 to TRBJ2-3; 7 nucleotides line up with TRBD2. CDR1 is SGHRS, CDR2 YFSETQ, per germline. Unmatched junction bases numbered 13, after V lost 4 bases and J lost 2 bases. The CDR3 contains 17 residues.